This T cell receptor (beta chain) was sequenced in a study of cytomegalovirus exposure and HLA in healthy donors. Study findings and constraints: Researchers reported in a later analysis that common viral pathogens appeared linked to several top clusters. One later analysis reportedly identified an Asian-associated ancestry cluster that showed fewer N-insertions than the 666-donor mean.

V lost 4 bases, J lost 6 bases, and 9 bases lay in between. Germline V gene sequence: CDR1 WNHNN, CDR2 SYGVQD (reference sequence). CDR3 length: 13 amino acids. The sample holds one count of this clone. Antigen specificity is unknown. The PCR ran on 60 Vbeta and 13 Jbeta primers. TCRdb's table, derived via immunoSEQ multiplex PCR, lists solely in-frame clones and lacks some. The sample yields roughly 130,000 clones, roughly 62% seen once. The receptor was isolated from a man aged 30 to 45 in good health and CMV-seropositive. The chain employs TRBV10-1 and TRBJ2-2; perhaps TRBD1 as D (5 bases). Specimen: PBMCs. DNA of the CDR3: TGCGCCAGCAGTGCAGGGTTACCCGGGGAGCTGTTTTTT. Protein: CASSAGLPGELFF.